This TCR beta chain was captured by sequencing in a study of T-cell memory formation after mild COVID-19. Study details: Largely, the TCR clusters proved donor specific.

MiXCR, applied by TCRdb to the 5' RACE reads, yields one record per CDR3 protein. Counted here are over 350,000 distinct CDR3 sequences, approximately 15% occurring once; the ten biggest clones make up about 22%. The sequenced sample was PBMCs or a T cell subset sorted from them (not recorded which). This clonotype was sampled from a man younger than 35 who had mild COVID-19 (a few samples of this study predate the infection). Cell type and time point are not known.

The CDR3 sequence is CASSRYRDGELFF. CDR3 nucleotide sequence: TGTGCCAGCAGTAGGTACCGGGACGGGGAGCTGTTTTTT. This chain connects TRBV7-2 to TRBJ2-2; TRBD2 is a possible D gene (5 bases). CDR1 SGHTA and CDR2 FQGNSA come from the germline V gene. This CDR3 region has 13 residues. Trimming pared 6 bases from V and 7 bases from J, leaving 12 bases between. Drawing the rest from reference TRBV7-2 and TRBJ2-2, the complete variable domain is GAGVSQSPSNKVTEKGKDVELRCDPISGHTALYWYRQSLGQGLEFLIYFQGNSAPDKSGLPSDRFSAERTGGSVSTLTIQRTQQEDSAVYLCASSRYRDGELFFGEGSRLTVL.